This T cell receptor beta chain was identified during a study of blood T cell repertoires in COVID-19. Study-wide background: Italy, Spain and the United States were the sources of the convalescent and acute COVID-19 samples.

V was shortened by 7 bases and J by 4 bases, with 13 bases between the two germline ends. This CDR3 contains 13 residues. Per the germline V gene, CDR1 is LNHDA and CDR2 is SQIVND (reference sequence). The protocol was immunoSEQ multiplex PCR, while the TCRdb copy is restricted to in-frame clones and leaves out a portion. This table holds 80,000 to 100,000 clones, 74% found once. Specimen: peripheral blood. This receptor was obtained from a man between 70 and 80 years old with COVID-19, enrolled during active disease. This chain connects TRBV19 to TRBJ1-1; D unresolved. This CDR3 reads CASNDKVGTEAFF. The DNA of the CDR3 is TGTGCCAGTAACGACAAAGTAGGCACTGAAGCTTTCTTT. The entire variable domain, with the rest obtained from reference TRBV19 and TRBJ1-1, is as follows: DGGITQSPKYLFRKEGQNVTLSCEQNLNHDAMYWYRQDPGQGLRLIYYSQIVNDFQKGDIAEGYSVSREKKESFPLTVTSAQKNPTAFYLCASNDKVGTEAFFGQGTRLTVV.